Below, 30 T cell receptor beta chains from the same sample are listed, as sequenced in a study of blood T cell repertoires in COVID-19. The table came from immunoSEQ multiplex PCR; TCRdb's copy has only in-frame clones and leaves some out. Of 250,000 to 300,000 clones in the sample, roughly 91% are singletons; the top ten hold 2.3%. The specimen was PBMCs or T cells enriched from blood (not recorded which). All receptors come from a woman between 40 and 55 years old with acute COVID-19.

V is TRBV5-1 and J is TRBJ1-2; 8 nucleotides match TRBD1. The CDR3 contains 14 residues. V gave up 5 bases and J gave up 5 bases; unmatched junction bases: 8. Germline CDR1 reads SGHRS; CDR2 reads YFSETQ. The CDR3 here is CASSSPGQVYGYTF. For the CDR3, the DNA is TGCGCCAGCAGTTCTCCGGGACAGGTTTATGGCTACACCTTC.

The rearrangement links TRBV5-1 to TRBJ1-6; possibly TRBD1 for D (6 bases). V dropped 0 bases and J dropped 7 bases, with 8 bases sitting between them. The CDR3 loop spans 14 amino acids. Per the germline V gene, CDR1 is SGHRS and CDR2 is YFSETQ. CDR3 residues: CASSLGTENSPLHF. For the CDR3, the DNA is TGCGCCAGCAGCTTGGGGACAGAGAATTCACCCCTCCACTTT.

CDR3 bases: TGTGCCAGTAGTAGTGAAGAGGCCGGCCAGCCCCAGCATTTT. This encodes CASSSEEAGQPQHF. The chain employs TRBV19 and TRBJ1-5, with D hard to call. Germline CDR1 is LNHDA and CDR2 is SQIVND (reference sequence). V lost 4 bases, J lost 7 bases, and 14 bases lay in between. The CDR3 is 14 amino acids.

This sequence joins TRBV5-6 and TRBJ1-2, with D uncertain. Germline V gene sequence: CDR1 SGHDT, CDR2 YYEEEE. This CDR3 is 14 amino acids long. Trimming stripped 0 bases from V and 0 bases from J, with 6 bases between. CDR3 nucleotides: TGTGCCAGCAGCTTGGTCGGAGCTAACTATGGCTACACCTTC. This gives the protein CASSLVGANYGYTF.

A remark on this clone: In the same sample, other DNA sequences code for this CDR3. The chain is built from TRBV19 and TRBJ2-7, with TRBD2 matching 13 bases. Trimming took 9 bases from V and 3 from J; bases not matched to a gene: 5. This CDR3 is 14 amino acids long. From germline, CDR1 is LNHDA and CDR2 SQIVND (reference sequence). Written as DNA, the CDR3 is TGTGCCAGCAGCAGGACTAGCGGGGGCTACGAGCAGTACTTC. Translating gives CASSRTSGGYEQYF. Complete variable domain (other parts from reference TRBV19 and TRBJ2-7): DGGITQSPKYLFRKEGQNVTLSCEQNLNHDAMYWYRQDPGQGLRLIYYSQIVNDFQKGDIAEGYSVSREKKESFPLTVTSAQKNPTAFYLCASSRTSGGYEQYFGPGTRLTVT.

The chain combines TRBV5-1 with TRBJ2-2; TRBD1 is a possible D gene (5 bases). This CDR3 is 14 amino acids long. Looked up from germline, CDR1 is SGHRS and CDR2 is YFSETQ. V lost 0 bases and J lost 3, with 6 bases in between. The CDR3, as DNA: TGCGCCAGCAGCTTGGCCAGGGACACCGGGGAGCTGTTTTTT. As protein: CASSLARDTGELFF.

This clone was detected only once. The V and J genes are TRBV27 and TRBJ2-1, with 9 bases that match TRBD2. Germline V lookup: CDR1 MNHEY, CDR2 SMNVEV (reference sequence). The CDR3 has 17 amino acids. V shed 6 bases, J shed 1 base, and the junction held 10 bases outside the gene matches. The CDR3 nucleotides are TGTGCCAGCAGGACGGTAGCGGGGGATTGGTCCTACAATGAGCAGTTCTTC. This sequence encodes CASRTVAGDWSYNEQFF.

This chain joins TRBV11-2 and TRBJ2-3; TRBD2 might be the D (7 bases). With 5 bases removed from V and 5 bases from J, the gap between germline ends came to 20 bases. There are 16 residues in the CDR3. CDR1 SGHAT and CDR2 FQNNGV come from the germline V gene. The CDR3 bases are TGTGCCAGCAGCACCCCCCGCGGGGGCTCCGGAGATACGCAGTATTTT. Its protein product is CASSTPRGGSGDTQYF.

This chain links TRBV5-6 with TRBJ2-7; D unresolved. The germline V and J ends were trimmed by 0 bases and 3 bases, with 7 bases remaining between them. The CDR3 consists of 13 residues. Germline lookup yields CDR1 SGHDT and CDR2 YYEEEE. The CDR3 region has the DNA TGTGCCAGCAGCTTGGGCCACTACTACGAGCAGTACTTC. Its translation is CASSLGHYYEQYF.

J is TRBJ2-7 and V is TRBV18; D might be TRBD2 (6 bases). With 4 bases removed from V and 3 bases from J, the gap between germline ends came to 13 bases. This CDR3 contains 14 residues. Germline V gene sequence: CDR1 KGHSH, CDR2 LQKENI. The CDR3 spells CASSHRDGGYEQYF. For the CDR3, the DNA is TGTGCCAGCTCACACCGGGACGGGGGCTACGAGCAGTACTTC.

This CDR3 reads CATYSQVSVEQYF. For the CDR3, the DNA is TGTGCCACTTATTCACAGGTTTCAGTCGAGCAGTACTTC. The chain carries TRBV24-1 and TRBJ2-7; D might be TRBD1 (5 bases). Deletions cut 10 bases from V and 6 bases from J, with 18 bases between. This CDR3 is built from 13 residues. From germline, CDR1 is KGHDR and CDR2 SFDVKD.

The chain employs TRBV29-1 and TRBJ1-1; 7 bases are a match to TRBD1. This CDR3 is 11 amino acids long. Germline-derived CDR1 and CDR2 are SQVTM and ANQGSEA. V gave up 6 bases and J gave up 10 bases; unmatched junction bases: 8. CDR3 protein: CSVDRAWGAFF. The DNA of the CDR3 is TGCAGCGTCGACAGGGCATGGGGAGCTTTCTTT.

The chain combines TRBV10-3 with TRBJ1-3, with a possible D match to TRBD1 (6 bases). Per germline, CDR1 ENHRY and CDR2 SYGVKD. V was pared by 5 bases and J by 3 bases, with 17 bases between. CDR3 size: 16 residues. CDR3 sequence (DNA): TGTGCCATCAGTTCCCTCGTCCAGGACAGTGGAAACACCATATATTTT. Translated, it gives CAISSLVQDSGNTIYF.

The CDR3 nucleotides read TGTGCCAGCAGTGAACGCGGTAGACGTTCCCAAGAGACCCAGTACTTC. This gives the protein CASSERGRRSQETQYF. This chain connects TRBV25-1 to TRBJ2-5; D is undetermined. Germline values: CDR1 MGHDK, CDR2 SYGVNS. The CDR3 has 16 amino acids. V dropped 2 bases and J dropped 1 base, with 14 bases sitting between them.

In this sample, this clone turned up once. This chain links TRBV19 with TRBJ1-5; TRBD1 agrees at 7 bases. V shed 5 bases, J shed 6 bases, and the junction held 7 bases outside the gene matches. CDR3 length: 14 amino acids. The germline CDR1 and CDR2 sequences are LNHDA and SQIVND (reference sequence). CDR3 amino acids: CASSHGQAGQPQHF. The CDR3 nucleotides read TGTGCCAGTAGTCATGGACAGGCGGGTCAGCCCCAGCATTTT.

This chain links TRBV6-6 with TRBJ1-4, with 10 nucleotides matching TRBD1. This CDR3 contains 16 residues. The V segment lost 3 bases and the J segment 4 bases; nucleotides outside the gene matches: 5. Germline CDR1 is MNHNY and CDR2 is SVGAGI (reference sequence). CDR3 protein: CASSYGTGEINEKLFF. The CDR3, as DNA: TGTGCCAGCAGTTATGGGACAGGGGAAATTAATGAAAAACTGTTTTTT.

Only one count was recorded for this clone. The chain is built from TRBV24-1 and TRBJ2-5; TRBD2 aligns across 8 bases. Germline V gene data show CDR1 as KGHDR and CDR2 as SFDVKD. The CDR3 is 14 amino acids. V lost 3 bases, J lost 4 bases, and 3 bases stayed unmatched. The CDR3 DNA reads as TGTGCCACCAGTGATACACGGGGGGGAGAGACCCAGTACTTC. Its protein is CATSDTRGGETQYF.

The V and J genes are TRBV21-1 and TRBJ1-4; no DNA check was done on the table's D call, TRBD1. TRBV21-1 is shown as a pseudogene. The CDR3 is made up of 16 amino acids. The DNA for the CDR3 is TGTGCCAGCAGCCCAGGGGGCACTGCAACTAATGAAAAACTGTTTTTT. Translation gives CASSPGGTATNEKLFF.

In its sample, this clone was seen a few times. The CDR3 sequence is CATSRVGGGNQPQHF. CDR3 nucleotide sequence: TGTGCCACCAGCAGAGTCGGGGGAGGGAATCAGCCCCAGCATTTT. This chain joins TRBV15 and TRBJ1-5; possible D gene TRBD1, 5 bases. Trimming left V 1 base short and J 4 bases short, with 11 bases between. Germline-derived CDR1 and CDR2 are LNHNV and YYDKDF (reference sequence). The CDR3 runs to 15 residues. Combining the CDR3 with reference TRBV15 and TRBJ1-5 gives the whole variable domain DAMVIQNPRYQVTQFGKPVTLSCSQTLNHNVMYWYQQKSSQAPKLLFHYYDKDFNNEADTPDNFQSRRPNTSFCFLDIRSPGLGDTAMYLCATSRVGGGNQPQHFGDGTRLSIL.

The chain joins TRBV7-2 to TRBJ2-1; TRBD2 matches 7 bases. This CDR3 region has 15 residues. Germline assignment: CDR1 SGHTA and CDR2 FQGNSA. After removal of 2 bases from V and 8 bases from J, the junction contained 9 bases not matched to a gene. In DNA form, the CDR3 reads TGTGCCAGCAGCTTACCGCCAGCGGGGCTCCATGAGCAGTTCTTC. The encoded protein is CASSLPPAGLHEQFF.

V usage is TRBV6-2 or TRBV6-3 and J usage is TRBJ1-2, with a possible D match to TRBD1 (5 bases). The CDR3 is made up of 16 amino acids. The V gene lost 3 bases and the J gene lost 1 base, with 15 bases spanning the gap. Germline CDR1 MNHEY, CDR2 SVGEGT. The CDR3 is CASSYAELGGNYGYTF. The CDR3 DNA sequence: TGTGCCAGCAGTTATGCTGAACTCGGGGGTAACTATGGCTACACCTTC.

The chain combines TRBV7-9 with TRBJ2-5, with 10 nucleotides matching TRBD1. J was trimmed by 1 base and V by 5 bases; bases with no gene match: 7. This CDR3 comprises 16 residues. Germline V CDR1 and CDR2: SEHNR, FQNEAQ (reference sequence). The CDR3 sequence is CASSKTGGPIQETQYF. The CDR3 coding sequence is TGTGCCAGCAGCAAGACAGGGGGCCCCATCCAAGAGACCCAGTACTTC.

The chain couples TRBV7-3 to TRBJ2-6; TRBD1 is a possible D gene (5 bases). CDR3 size: 18 residues. Trimming removed 1 base at V and 1 base at J, with 14 bases between. Germline V gene data show CDR1 as SGHTA and CDR2 as FQGTGA. The CDR3 spells CASSLRSGLGSGANVLTF. The CDR3, as DNA: TGTGCCAGCAGCTTAAGGTCAGGGTTAGGGTCTGGGGCCAACGTCCTGACTTTC.

The genes are TRBV9 and TRBJ2-3; 15 bases fit TRBD2. Trimming removed 4 bases from V and 4 bases from J; junction bases left unmatched: 7. The germline V gene has CDR1 SGDLS and CDR2 YYNGEE. This CDR3 region has 17 residues. The CDR3 coding sequence is TGTGCCAGCAGCCCTGGGGGACTAGCGGGAGGAGCAGATACGCAGTATTTT. Translation: CASSPGGLAGGADTQYF.

The rearrangement uses TRBV28 and TRBJ2-5, with TRBD2 matching 11 bases. Trimming took 6 bases from V and 7 from J; bases not matched to a gene: 7. CDR3 size: 14 residues. Germline loops: CDR1 MDHEN, CDR2 SYDVKM. The CDR3: CASRSSGGAGTQYF. Written as DNA, the CDR3 is TGTGCCAGCAGAAGTAGCGGGGGGGCCGGGACCCAGTACTTC.

This clone has only a few counts. This rearrangement joins TRBV21-1 to TRBJ2-3; TRBD1 is the table's D call and was not checked against the DNA. TRBV21-1 is labeled a pseudogene. The CDR3 spans 13 residues. In DNA form, the CDR3 reads TGTGCCAGTACTCTCCAGGGCACAGATACGCAGTATTTT. It encodes CASTLQGTDTQYF.

DNA of the CDR3: TGTGCCAGCAGACAAAACGGTGAAGTATTAGCTTTCTTT. Translation gives CASRQNGEVLAFF. This rearrangement joins TRBV3-1 (or the pseudogene TRBV3-2) to TRBJ1-1; no reliable D call. CDR1 is LGHDT and CDR2 is YNNKEL in the germline V gene (reference sequence). The CDR3 contains 13 residues. V lost 6 bases to trimming and J lost 10 bases, with 18 bases between them.

This clone was detected a few times. The genes are TRBV7-3 and TRBJ1-6, with 9 positions matching TRBD1. Germline trimming cut 4 bases from V and 7 bases from J; bases unmatched to any gene: 2. CDR3 size: 14 residues. Germline V gives CDR1 SGHTA, CDR2 FQGTGA. The CDR3 protein is CASSSGQGNSPLHF. The CDR3 bases are TGTGCCAGCAGCTCCGGACAGGGGAATTCACCCCTCCACTTT. Full variable domain (remainder filled in from reference TRBV7-3 and TRBJ1-6): GAGVSQTPSNKVTEKGKYVELRCDPISGHTALYWYRQSLGQGPEFLIYFQGTGAADDSGLPNDRFFAVRPEGSVSTLKIQRTERGDSAVYLCASSSGQGNSPLHFGNGTRLTVT.

V usage is TRBV2 and J usage is TRBJ1-4; D is unclear. Germline loops: CDR1 SNHLY, CDR2 FYNNEI. The CDR3 consists of 16 residues. The V gene lost 7 bases and the J gene lost 0 bases, with 15 bases spanning the gap. The chain's CDR3 is CASTFQRIATNEKLFF. The CDR3 nucleotides read TGTGCCAGCACCTTTCAGCGAATCGCAACTAATGAAAAACTGTTTTTT.

J is TRBJ2-5 and V is TRBV2, with 9 bases lining up with TRBD2. Germline loops: CDR1 SNHLY, CDR2 FYNNEI. The CDR3 is 15 amino acids. J was trimmed by 5 bases and V by 5 bases; bases with no gene match: 9. CDR3 amino acids: CASSPDGTSQETQYF. The CDR3 DNA reads as TGTGCCAGCAGTCCCGACGGGACTAGCCAGGAGACCCAGTACTTC.